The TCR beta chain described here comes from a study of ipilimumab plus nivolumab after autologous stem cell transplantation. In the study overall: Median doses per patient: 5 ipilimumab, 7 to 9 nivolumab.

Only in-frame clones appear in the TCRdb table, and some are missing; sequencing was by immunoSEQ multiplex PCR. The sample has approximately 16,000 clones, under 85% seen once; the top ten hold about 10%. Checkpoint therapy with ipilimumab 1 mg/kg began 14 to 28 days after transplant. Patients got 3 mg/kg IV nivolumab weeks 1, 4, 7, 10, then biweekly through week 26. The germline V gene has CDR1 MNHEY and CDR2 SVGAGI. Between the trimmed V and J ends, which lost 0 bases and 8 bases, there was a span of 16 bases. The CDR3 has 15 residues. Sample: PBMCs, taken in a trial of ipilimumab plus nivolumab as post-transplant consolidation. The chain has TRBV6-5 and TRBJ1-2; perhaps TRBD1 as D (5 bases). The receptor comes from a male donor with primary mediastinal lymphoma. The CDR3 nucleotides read TGTGCCAGCAGTTACTCGATATCAGGGAGGGAGGGCTACACCTTC. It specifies CASSYSISGREGYTF.